A single sample is the source of the 28 T cell receptor beta chains below, sequenced in a study of blood T cells in healthy people across ages. For the second PCR, which ran for about 7 to 11 cycles, a sample-barcoded 5' primer and a J-beta primer mix were used. TCRdb re-called the 5' RACE reads through MiXCR, storing one row per CDR3 protein. The profile shows roughly 1,100,000 distinct CDR3 sequences, about 25% of them singletons. These same records also appear under a second study, on T cells of mothers and their children.

The sample consisted of blood. The receptors were gathered from a girl aged 2 to 10 in good health.

The sample holds a few counts of this clonotype. The chain recombines TRBV14 with TRBJ1-1; D gene uncertain. The CDR3 has 14 residues. Trimming removed 3 bases at V and 4 bases at J, with 12 bases between. The germline CDR1 and CDR2 sequences are SGHDN and FVKESK. CDR3 nucleotides: TGTGCCAGCAGCCAGGGCATAATGGGCACTGAAGCTTTCTTT. Translated, it gives CASSQGIMGTEAFF.

The sample holds a few counts of this clonotype. The rearrangement uses TRBV20-1 and TRBJ2-5; 9 positions agree with TRBD2. The DNA end is a closer match to TRBJ2-7, so the J assignment may be wrong. Looked up from germline, CDR1 is DFQATT and CDR2 is SNEGSKA (reference sequence). This CDR3 contains 16 residues. CDR3 loop: CSARGSTSGPPYEQYF. CDR3 coding DNA: TGCAGTGCTAGAGGGAGTACTAGCGGGCCCCCCTACGAGCAGTACTTC.

There are a few counts of this clonotype. This sequence joins TRBV11-1 and TRBJ1-1, with D possibly TRBD1 on 5 matching bases. Germline lookup yields CDR1 SGHAT and CDR2 FQDESV (reference sequence). This CDR3 contains 15 residues. The V end lost 1 base, the J end lost 6 bases, and 15 bases lay between the germline ends. CDR3 sequence reads: CASSLGWSRGAEAFF. The CDR3 coding sequence is TGTGCCAGCAGCTTAGGGTGGTCCCGAGGGGCTGAAGCTTTCTTT.

This clonotype was counted ten times or more. This chain uses TRBV9 with TRBJ2-1, with D possibly matching TRBD2 (6 bases). The CDR3 totals 15 residues. Germline V gene data show CDR1 as SGDLS and CDR2 as YYNGEE. Trimming removed 4 bases from V and 0 bases from J, with 11 bases in between. The CDR3: CASSISGSSYNEQFF. CDR3 DNA: TGTGCCAGCAGCATTAGCGGTAGCTCCTACAATGAGCAGTTCTTC.

This clonotype was seen a handful of times. The J gene is TRBJ2-5, the V gene TRBV20-1; 10 bases are shared with TRBD2. Germline CDR1 and CDR2: DFQATT and SNEGSKA (reference sequence). Germline trimming cut 6 bases from V and 1 base from J; bases unmatched to any gene: 14. CDR3 length equals 17 residues. The CDR3 region has the DNA TGCAGTGCCCGCCGTTTTTTAGCGGGGGGTGGCCAAGAGACCCAGTACTTC. This gives the protein CSARRFLAGGGQETQYF.

The chain combines TRBV20-1 with TRBJ2-3; D call uncertain. The CDR3 sequence is 13 residues long. Looked up from germline, CDR1 is DFQATT and CDR2 is SNEGSKA (reference sequence). The V gene lost 3 bases and the J gene lost 0 bases, with 7 bases spanning the gap. CDR3 sequence (DNA): TGCAGTGCTAGGATCGGGAGCACAGATACGCAGTATTTT. It specifies CSARIGSTDTQYF.

This clonotype showed up just a few times. V is TRBV7-6 and J is TRBJ1-4, with 7 bases fitting TRBD1. There are 14 residues in the CDR3. V shed 8 bases and J 8 bases; nucleotides not matched to a gene: 11. Germline lookup yields CDR1 SGHVS and CDR2 FNYEAQ. For the CDR3, the DNA is TGTGCCAGCGGCCTACGACAGGGTGGAGAAAAACTGTTTTTT. It encodes CASGLRQGGEKLFF.

The rearrangement uses TRBV12-3 or TRBV12-4 and TRBJ2-1, with 7 bases lining up with TRBD2. The V gene end was trimmed by 7 bases and the J gene end by 11 bases; junction bases not matched to a gene: 17. The CDR3 totals 15 residues. The chain's CDR3 is CASIWTGGSRNKQFF. The CDR3 bases are TGTGCCAGCATATGGACGGGAGGCTCCCGAAATAAGCAGTTCTTC.

This clonotype appeared a few times. The chain joins TRBV11-1 to TRBJ2-7; 9 bases are a match to TRBD2. Germline V gene data show CDR1 as SGHAT and CDR2 as FQDESV (reference sequence). This CDR3 contains 15 residues. Trimming took 4 bases from V and 5 from J; bases not matched to a gene: 9. CDR3 loop: CASSSLGTSFHEQYF. CDR3 DNA sequence: TGTGCCAGCAGCTCACTCGGGACTAGCTTCCACGAGCAGTACTTC.

This clonotype appeared a few times. The chain couples TRBV5-1 to TRBJ2-5; D may correspond to TRBD1 or TRBD2 (5 bases each). V lost 4 bases and J 4 bases, leaving 11 bases between the germline ends. This CDR3 is 13 amino acids long. CDR1 and CDR2 from the germline V gene are SGHRS and YFSETQ. The DNA of the CDR3 is TGCGCCAGCAGCGGCCGGGACCTAGAGACCCAGTACTTC. This translates into CASSGRDLETQYF.

This clonotype was counted ten times or more. This sequence joins TRBV27 and TRBJ2-3, with a tentative D call TRBD2 (6 bases). V was clipped by 6 bases and J by 4 bases, with 14 bases between them. The CDR3 spans 14 residues. Germline V gene data show CDR1 as MNHEY and CDR2 as SMNVEV (reference sequence). The CDR3 nucleotides read TGTGCCAGCAGCCAAATCACGGGGGCAGATACGCAGTATTTT. The encoded protein is CASSQITGADTQYF.

In this sample, this clonotype turned up a few times. This chain uses TRBV6-2 or TRBV6-3 with TRBJ1-1, with D possibly being TRBD1 (5 bases). Germline V CDR1 and CDR2: MNHEY, SVGEGT. This CDR3 has 13 amino acids. V lost 7 bases to trimming and J lost 4 bases, with 13 bases between them. The CDR3 reads CASKVSRGTEAFF. The CDR3 nucleotides read TGTGCCAGCAAAGTGTCGAGGGGCACTGAAGCTTTCTTT.

In its sample, this clonotype was seen a few times. The chain uses TRBV10-3 and TRBJ2-7; 10 bases match TRBD2. The V segment lost 0 bases and the J segment 5 bases; nucleotides outside the gene matches: 1. The CDR3 runs to 14 residues. The V gene's germline CDR1 is ENHRY and CDR2 SYGVKD. The CDR3 here is CAISESGLADEQYF. CDR3 nucleotide sequence: TGTGCCATCAGTGAGTCAGGACTAGCGGACGAGCAGTACTTC.

The CDR3 region is CASSYSDPTVNEQFF. CDR3 DNA sequence: TGTGCCAGCAGCTATTCGGACCCCACAGTTAATGAGCAGTTCTTC. V usage is TRBV7-9 and J usage is TRBJ2-1; D unclear. CDR3 length equals 15 residues. V lost 4 bases and J 7 bases, leaving 17 bases between the germline ends. Germline CDR1 SEHNR, CDR2 FQNEAQ (reference sequence).

Comment on this clonotype: A much larger clonotype is one base distant, so this may be a read error. This chain links TRBV9 with TRBJ2-4, with D unresolved. CDR1 and CDR2 from the germline V gene are SGDLS and YYNGEE. The germline V and J ends were trimmed by 0 bases and 6 bases, with 7 bases remaining between them. The CDR3 consists of 13 residues. CDR3 region: CASSVGPLNIQYF. CDR3 coding DNA: TGTGCCAGCAGCGTAGGTCCCCTAAACATTCAGTACTTC.

This clonotype was detected ten times or more. The V call is TRBV5-1, the J call TRBJ2-3; D is ambiguous. Germline lookup yields CDR1 SGHRS and CDR2 YFSETQ. This CDR3 is 15 amino acids long. With 0 bases removed from V and 0 bases from J, the gap between germline ends came to 8 bases. The CDR3 region is CASSLGSTSTDTQYF. Here the CDR3 DNA reads TGCGCCAGCAGCTTGGGCTCCACTAGCACAGATACGCAGTATTTT.

CDR3 in amino acids: CASRDRGQLDYGYTF. In DNA, the CDR3 is TGTGCCAGCAGGGACAGGGGGCAGCTGGACTATGGCTACACCTTC. J is TRBJ1-2 and V is TRBV27; 11 bases agree with TRBD1. CDR1 and CDR2 from the germline V gene are MNHEY and SMNVEV (reference sequence). The junction had 6 bases not matched to a gene; V was cut back by 6 bases and J by 3 bases. This CDR3 has 15 residues.

This clonotype was detected only a few times. The chain couples TRBV7-2 to TRBJ2-7; 8 bases fit TRBD2. Losses at the gene ends were 5 bases for V and 2 bases for J; bases not matched to a gene: 17. Germline values: CDR1 SGHTA, CDR2 FQGNSA. The CDR3 sequence is 18 residues long. This CDR3 is CASSPSVTGGGPAYEQYF. The CDR3 DNA is TGTGCCAGCAGCCCCAGTGTAACAGGCGGGGGGCCCGCCTACGAGCAGTACTTC.

This clonotype was counted only a few times. The genes are TRBV29-1 and TRBJ2-7; D might be TRBD1 (6 bases). Germline CDR1 is SQVTM and CDR2 is ANQGSEA. V was clipped by 1 base and J by 7 bases, with 20 bases between them. The CDR3 spans 15 residues. The CDR3 reads CSVEVGDKSSSEQYF. For the CDR3, the DNA is TGCAGCGTTGAAGTGGGGGACAAGAGTTCGAGTGAGCAGTACTTC.

This chain links TRBV28 with TRBJ2-2, with 12 bases fitting TRBD2. The CDR3 is 19 amino acids. Trimming removed 6 bases from V and 4 bases from J; junction bases left unmatched: 15. Germline lookup yields CDR1 MDHEN and CDR2 SYDVKM. The CDR3: CASRPLLAGGLFGTGELFF. The CDR3 nucleotides are TGTGCCAGCAGACCTCTCCTAGCGGGGGGGCTCTTCGGCACCGGGGAGCTGTTTTTT.

This rearrangement joins TRBV2 to TRBJ2-5; 14 bases line up with TRBD2. The CDR3 is 16 residues long. CDR1 and CDR2 from the germline V gene are SNHLY and FYNNEI. V gave up 7 bases and J gave up 5 bases; unmatched junction bases: 9. The CDR3 region is CASKTSGGDLWETQYF. The CDR3 DNA reads as TGTGCCAGCAAGACTAGCGGGGGGGACTTATGGGAGACCCAGTACTTC.

Remarks on this clonotype: One end of the junction varies from germline; a read error may be responsible. This rearrangement joins TRBV5-4 to TRBJ2-5, with 10 bases aligning to TRBD1. The germline CDR1 and CDR2 sequences are SGHNT and YYREEE (reference sequence). This CDR3 has 14 amino acids. In DNA form, the CDR3 reads TGTGCCAGCAGCTCGGGACAGGGGCAGGAGACCCGGTACTTC. Translating gives CASSSGQGQETRYF.

The CDR3, as DNA: TGCGCCAGCAGCTTGGGCGTGAATTCGAACACCGGGGAGCTGTTTTTT. Its protein is CASSLGVNSNTGELFF. This rearrangement joins TRBV5-1 to TRBJ2-2; D remains ambiguous. Germline CDR1 and CDR2: SGHRS and YFSETQ. Between the trimmed V and J ends, which lost 0 bases and 0 bases, there was a span of 9 bases. The CDR3 has 16 amino acids.

J is TRBJ2-1 and V is TRBV7-2; no definite D call. The J call could be wrong; TRBJ2-7 is a better fit for the DNA end. The CDR3 totals 13 residues. Germline V gives CDR1 SGHTA, CDR2 FQGNSA. The CDR3: CASRPASSNEQYF. CDR3 bases: TGTGCCAGCAGACCCGCTTCGTCGAACGAGCAGTACTTC.

This chain joins TRBV20-1 and TRBJ1-1; D is unclear. Per germline, CDR1 DFQATT and CDR2 SNEGSKA (reference sequence). The CDR3 contains 13 residues. V shed 6 bases and J shed 6 bases, with 17 bases lying between them. CDR3 bases: TGCAGTGCCCCGGAGCGCCGGATTTCTGAAGCTTTCTTT. This translates into CSAPERRISEAFF.

The sample holds a few counts of this clonotype. CDR3 sequence reads: CASSLTSERKLFF. The CDR3 DNA reads as TGTGCCAGCAGCTTAACAAGTGAGAGGAAACTGTTTTTT. This rearrangement joins TRBV7-2 to TRBJ1-4; D is uncertain. Trimming left V 2 bases short and J 11 bases short, with 12 bases between. The germline CDR1 and CDR2 sequences are SGHTA and FQGNSA. The CDR3 length is 13 residues.

The CDR3 DNA is TGCAGCGACAGGGGAACCTCGTGGGAGCAGTTCTTC. It codes for CSDRGTSWEQFF. The chain recombines TRBV29-1 with TRBJ2-1, with TRBD1 matching 7 bases. Germline V CDR1 and CDR2: SQVTM, ANQGSEA. Trimming removed 7 bases from V and 10 bases from J; junction bases left unmatched: 10. The length of the CDR3 is 12 residues.

In regard to this clonotype: One end of the junction is discordant with germline, which a read error may explain. This chain links TRBV7-9 with TRBJ1-5, with TRBD1 matching over 7 bases. The CDR3 consists of 14 residues. Germline CDR1 SEHNR, CDR2 FQNEAQ (reference sequence). The CDR3 sequence is CAGSFQGDNQPQHF. The CDR3 coding sequence is TGTGCCGGCAGCTTTCAGGGGGACAATCAGCCCCAGCATTTT.